The 3 T cell receptor beta chains in this list originate from one sample, sequenced in a study of patients and donors after allogeneic stem cell transplantation. TCRdb reanalysed the RT-PCR reads using MiXCR and keeps one entry per CDR3 protein. Of approximately 220,000 distinct CDR3 sequences listed, over 30% were seen once; the top ten hold roughly 11%. Material for sequencing was blood, either unsorted or a sorted T cell fraction (not recorded which). These receptors all stem from a human donor who was either an allogeneic HSCT recipient or a stem cell or donor lymphocyte infusion donor (not recorded which). It is not recorded whose cells these are; they may come from a transplant donor.

The chain recombines TRBV20-1 with TRBJ2-1, with D possibly TRBD2 on 7 matching bases. Germline V gene data show CDR1 as DFQATT and CDR2 as SNEGSKA (reference sequence). Trimming removed 3 bases at V and 4 bases at J, with 13 bases between. CDR3 length equals 14 residues. The CDR3 spells CSASAGAGYNEQFF. The CDR3 DNA is TGCAGTGCTAGCGCGGGGGCCGGTTACAATGAGCAGTTCTTC.

This clonotype was counted between two and nine times. The V and J genes are TRBV10-3 and TRBJ1-3; D is unresolved. The CDR3 covers 16 residues. The germline V gene has CDR1 ENHRY and CDR2 SYGVKD. V dropped 3 bases and J dropped 0 bases, with 12 bases sitting between them. The CDR3 region is CAISDRTEPSGNTIYF. CDR3 nucleotide sequence: TGTGCCATCAGTGACCGGACGGAGCCCTCTGGAAACACCATATATTTT.

This clonotype was seen only a few times. V is TRBV28 and J is TRBJ2-3; 11 bases line up with TRBD2. There are 18 residues in the CDR3. Germline trimming cut 2 bases from V and 2 bases from J; bases unmatched to any gene: 9. CDR1 is MDHEN, CDR2 SYDVKM, per germline. CDR3 in amino acids: CASSLGLTSGATTDTQYF. The CDR3 coding sequence is TGTGCCAGCAGTTTAGGCTTGACTAGCGGGGCCACCACAGATACGCAGTATTTT.